This record concerns one TCR beta chain sequence. Its antigen is as yet unknown. A much larger clone differs by one base, so this may be a read error. From the reads, TCRdb called clonotypes with MiXCR, one entry per CDR3 protein. The sample has some 940,000 distinct CDR3 sequences, less than 35% seen once; the top ten hold over 12%. The entry originates in a study of T cell repertoires in cytomegalovirus infection. Overall study context: Indications came from public TCR beta signatures; they pointed to CMV infection and to a matching HLA type. Study observations and caveats: The study found HLA-C-restricted CMV-specific TCR beta clonotypes dominating the ex vivo response.

Deletions cut 10 bases from V and 6 bases from J, with 6 bases between. The CDR3 totals 10 residues. Germline V gene lookup returns CDR1 SGHVS and CDR2 FNYEAQ. The chain carries TRBV7-6 and TRBJ2-2; D possibly corresponds to TRBD1 (5 bases). This TCR was recovered from a human donor in good health (CMV status not recorded). Some clones in this sample may be carry-over from other donors' samples. The specimen comprised cultured CD8+ T cells from PBMCs, sampled from culture after CMV antigen stimulation. The CDR3 region is CAIRAGELFF. DNA for the CDR3: TGTGCCATCAGGGCCGGGGAGCTGTTTTTT.